This T cell receptor beta chain was sequenced for a study of blood T cell repertoires in COVID-19. Study details: The cDNA or gDNA used as material had been derived from T cells, B-cell-depleted T cells, or PBMCs.

The CDR3 loop spans 13 amino acids. Trimming removed 1 base at V and 2 bases at J, with 6 bases between. Germline V lookup: CDR1 SGHAT, CDR2 FQNNGV. Generated by immunoSEQ multiplex PCR, the TCRdb table keeps only in-frame clones and is missing some. The sample lists under 200,000 clones, roughly 70% seen once, with approximately 3% in the top ten. The J gene is TRBJ2-7, the V gene TRBV11-2; unclear D gene. This sequence originates from a woman of 80 years or more with acute or convalescent COVID-19. Sample: peripheral blood. The CDR3 is CASSLGLTYEQYF. The CDR3 nucleotides read TGTGCCAGCAGCTTAGGGCTTACCTACGAGCAGTACTTC.